This T cell receptor (beta chain) was captured by sequencing in a study of identical twins. This clonotype was picked up many times. Its antigen is undetermined. Findings of the study overall: Clonotypes of the beta chain that were abundant in cord blood carried fewer insertions (memory repertoires showed none). Twins shared out-of-frame alpha sequences with excess low generation probability. The study based its conclusions on cross-sectional statistical analysis and did not follow the same donors.

One entry per CDR3 protein results from TCRdb running MiXCR on the 5' RACE reads. The top ten clones hold around 1.6% of a sample with just under 650,000 distinct CDR3 sequences, about 7.1% of them seen once. The same specimen was also included in a second study, on yellow fever vaccine responses in identical twins.

The TCR sequence derives from a woman between 18 and 29 years old in good health. Material: PBMCs.

DNA of the CDR3: TGTGCCAGCAGTTTCTCTAGCGGGAGTACCGGGGAGCTGTTTTTT. The encoded protein is CASSFSSGSTGELFF. The chain combines TRBV27 with TRBJ2-2; 10 positions agree with TRBD2. V was pared by 3 bases and J by 5 bases, with 3 bases of the junction left unmatched. Germline assignment: CDR1 MNHEY and CDR2 SMNVEV (reference sequence). The length of the CDR3 is 15 residues.